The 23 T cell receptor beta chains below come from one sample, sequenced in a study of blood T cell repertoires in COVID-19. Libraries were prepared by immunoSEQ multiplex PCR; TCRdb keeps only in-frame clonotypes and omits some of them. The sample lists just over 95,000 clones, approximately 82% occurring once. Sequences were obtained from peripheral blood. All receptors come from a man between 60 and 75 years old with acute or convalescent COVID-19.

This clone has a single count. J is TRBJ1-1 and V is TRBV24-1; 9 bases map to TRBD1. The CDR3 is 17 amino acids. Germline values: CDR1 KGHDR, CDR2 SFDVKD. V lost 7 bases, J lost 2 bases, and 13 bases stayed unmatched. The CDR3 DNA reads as TGTGCCACCAGGACGTCCCGGGACAGGGAAGTAAACACTGAAGCTTTCTTT. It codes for CATRTSRDREVNTEAFF.

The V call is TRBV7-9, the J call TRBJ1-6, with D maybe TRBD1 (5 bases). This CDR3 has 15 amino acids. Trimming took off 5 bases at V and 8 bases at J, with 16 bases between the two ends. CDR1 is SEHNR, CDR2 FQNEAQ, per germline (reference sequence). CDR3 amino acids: CASSPGVGSDSPLHF. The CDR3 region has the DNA TGTGCCAGCAGCCCGGGGGTGGGGTCCGATTCACCCCTCCACTTT.

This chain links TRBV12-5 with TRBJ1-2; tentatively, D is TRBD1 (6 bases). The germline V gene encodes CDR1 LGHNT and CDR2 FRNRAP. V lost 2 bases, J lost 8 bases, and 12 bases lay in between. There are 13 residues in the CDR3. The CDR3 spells CASGLSGAWGYTF. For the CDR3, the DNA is TGTGCTAGTGGTTTGTCAGGGGCTTGGGGCTACACCTTC.

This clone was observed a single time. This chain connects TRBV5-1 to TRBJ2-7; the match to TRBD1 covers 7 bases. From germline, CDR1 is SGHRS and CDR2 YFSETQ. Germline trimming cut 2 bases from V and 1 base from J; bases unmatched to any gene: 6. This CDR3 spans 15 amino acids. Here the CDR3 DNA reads TGCGCCAGCAGCTTCCACAGGGGTTTTTCCTACGAGCAGTACTTC. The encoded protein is CASSFHRGFSYEQYF.

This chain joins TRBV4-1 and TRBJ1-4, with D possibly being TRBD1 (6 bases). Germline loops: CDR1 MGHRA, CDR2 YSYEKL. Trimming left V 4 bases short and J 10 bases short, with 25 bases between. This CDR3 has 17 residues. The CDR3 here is CASSPGERGRGDGKLFF. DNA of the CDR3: TGCGCCAGCAGCCCAGGGGAACGCGGAAGGGGAGATGGAAAACTGTTTTTT.

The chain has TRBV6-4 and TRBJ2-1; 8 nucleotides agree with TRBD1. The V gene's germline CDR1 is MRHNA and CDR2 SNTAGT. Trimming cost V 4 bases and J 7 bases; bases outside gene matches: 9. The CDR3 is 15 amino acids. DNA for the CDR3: TGTGCCAGCAGTGGTTTCGGACAGGGTGGGAATGAGCAGTTCTTC. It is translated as CASSGFGQGGNEQFF.

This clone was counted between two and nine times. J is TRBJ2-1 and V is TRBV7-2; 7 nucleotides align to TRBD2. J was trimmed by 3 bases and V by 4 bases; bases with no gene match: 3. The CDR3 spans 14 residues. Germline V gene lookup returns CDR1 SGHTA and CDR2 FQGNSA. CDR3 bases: TGTGCCAGCAGCTCAAGCGGGGTCTACAATGAGCAGTTCTTC. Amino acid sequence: CASSSSGVYNEQFF. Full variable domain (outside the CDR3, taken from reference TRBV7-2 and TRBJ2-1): GAGVSQSPSNKVTEKGKDVELRCDPISGHTALYWYRQSLGQGLEFLIYFQGNSAPDKSGLPSDRFSAERTGGSVSTLTIQRTQQEDSAVYLCASSSSGVYNEQFFGPGTRLTVL.

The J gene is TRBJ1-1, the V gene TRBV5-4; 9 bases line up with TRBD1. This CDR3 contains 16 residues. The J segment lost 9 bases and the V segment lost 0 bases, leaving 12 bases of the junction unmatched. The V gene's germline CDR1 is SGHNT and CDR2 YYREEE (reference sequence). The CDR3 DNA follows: TGTGCCAGCAGCTTGGTAACAGGGGGCCTTCCACCTAAAGCTTTCTTT. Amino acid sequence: CASSLVTGGLPPKAFF.

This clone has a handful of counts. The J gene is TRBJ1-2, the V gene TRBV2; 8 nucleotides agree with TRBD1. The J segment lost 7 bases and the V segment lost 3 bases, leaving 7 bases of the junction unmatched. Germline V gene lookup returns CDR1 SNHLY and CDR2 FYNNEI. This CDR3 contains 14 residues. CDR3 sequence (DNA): TGTGCCAGCAGTGATTCAGGGCAGGGGGCTGGCTACACCTTC. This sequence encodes CASSDSGQGAGYTF.

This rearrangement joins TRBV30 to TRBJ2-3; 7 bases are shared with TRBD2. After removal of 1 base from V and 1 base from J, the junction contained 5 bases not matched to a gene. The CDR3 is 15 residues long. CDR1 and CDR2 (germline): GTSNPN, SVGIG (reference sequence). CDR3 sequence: CAWSGGRRGTDTQYF. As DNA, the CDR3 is TGTGCCTGGAGTGGCGGGAGAAGGGGCACAGATACGCAGTATTTT.

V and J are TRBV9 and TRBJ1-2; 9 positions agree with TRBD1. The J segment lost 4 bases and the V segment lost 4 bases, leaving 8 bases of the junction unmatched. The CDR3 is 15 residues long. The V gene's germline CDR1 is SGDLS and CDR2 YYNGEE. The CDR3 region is CASSSGQGLGYGYTF. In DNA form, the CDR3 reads TGTGCCAGCAGCTCAGGACAGGGGTTAGGCTATGGCTACACCTTC.

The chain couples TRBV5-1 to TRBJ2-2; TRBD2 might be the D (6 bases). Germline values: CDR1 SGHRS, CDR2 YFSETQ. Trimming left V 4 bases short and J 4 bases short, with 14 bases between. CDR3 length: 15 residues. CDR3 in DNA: TGCGCCAGCAGCGACCGGGCGGGGAGCACCGGGGAGCTGTTTTTT. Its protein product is CASSDRAGSTGELFF.

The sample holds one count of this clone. The DNA for the CDR3 is TGTGCCACCAGCAGAGGGGGACAGGGGTTTTCAACTAATGAAAAACTGTTTTTT. Amino acids: CATSRGGQGFSTNEKLFF. The genes are TRBV15 and TRBJ1-4; 10 bases map to TRBD1. Trimming took 1 base from V and 0 from J; bases not matched to a gene: 5. CDR3 length: 18 amino acids. CDR1 and CDR2 (germline): LNHNV, YYDKDF (reference sequence).

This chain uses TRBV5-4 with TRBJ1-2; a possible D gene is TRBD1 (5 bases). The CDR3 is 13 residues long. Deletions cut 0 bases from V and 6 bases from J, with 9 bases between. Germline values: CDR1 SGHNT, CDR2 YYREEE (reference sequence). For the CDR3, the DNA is TGTGCCAGCAGCTTGGTTGGGGGGGATGGCTACACCTTC. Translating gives CASSLVGGDGYTF.

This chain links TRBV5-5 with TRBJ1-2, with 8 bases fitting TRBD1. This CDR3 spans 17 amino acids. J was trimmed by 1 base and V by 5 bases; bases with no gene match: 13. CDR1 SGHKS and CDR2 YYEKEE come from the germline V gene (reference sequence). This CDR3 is CASSPQDRVFFNYGYTF. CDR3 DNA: TGTGCCAGCAGTCCTCAGGACAGGGTGTTTTTTAACTATGGCTACACCTTC. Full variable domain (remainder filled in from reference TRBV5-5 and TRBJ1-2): DAGVTQSPTHLIKTRGQQVTLRCSPISGHKSVSWYQQVLGQGPQFIFQYYEKEERGRGNFPDRFSARQFPNYSSELNVNALLLGDSALYLCASSPQDRVFFNYGYTFGSGTRLTVV.

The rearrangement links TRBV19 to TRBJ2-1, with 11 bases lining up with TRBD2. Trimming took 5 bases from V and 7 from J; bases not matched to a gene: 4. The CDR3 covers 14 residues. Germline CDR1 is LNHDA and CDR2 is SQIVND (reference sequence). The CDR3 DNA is TGTGCCAGTAGTCCACGGACTAGCGGGAATGAGCAGTTCTTC. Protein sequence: CASSPRTSGNEQFF.

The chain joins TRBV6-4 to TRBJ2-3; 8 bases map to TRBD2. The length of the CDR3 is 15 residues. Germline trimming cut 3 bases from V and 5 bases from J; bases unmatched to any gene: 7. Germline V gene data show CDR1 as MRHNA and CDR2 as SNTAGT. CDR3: CASSEAGARGDTQYF. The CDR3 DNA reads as TGTGCCAGCAGTGAAGCGGGGGCCCGCGGAGATACGCAGTATTTT.

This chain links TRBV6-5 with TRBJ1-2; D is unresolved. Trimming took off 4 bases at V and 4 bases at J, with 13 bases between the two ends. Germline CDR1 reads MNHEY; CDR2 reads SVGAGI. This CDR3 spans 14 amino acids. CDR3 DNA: TGTGCCAGCAGTTTGTCGGGGAGTGCCTATGGCTACACCTTC. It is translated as CASSLSGSAYGYTF.

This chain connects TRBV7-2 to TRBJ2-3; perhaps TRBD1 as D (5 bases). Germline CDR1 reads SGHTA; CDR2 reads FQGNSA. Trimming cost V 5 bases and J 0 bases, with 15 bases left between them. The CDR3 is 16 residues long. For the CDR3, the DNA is TGTGCCAGCAGCCCCCAGGGTGCAGGGAGCACAGATACGCAGTATTTT. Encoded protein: CASSPQGAGSTDTQYF.

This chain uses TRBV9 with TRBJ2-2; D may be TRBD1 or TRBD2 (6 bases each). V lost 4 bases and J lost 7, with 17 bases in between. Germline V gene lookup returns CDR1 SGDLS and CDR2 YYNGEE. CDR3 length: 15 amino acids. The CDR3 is CASSLGGGGNGELFF. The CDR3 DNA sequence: TGTGCCAGCAGCCTAGGAGGGGGTGGTAACGGGGAGCTGTTTTTT. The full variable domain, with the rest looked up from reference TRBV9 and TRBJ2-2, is DSGVTQTPKHLITATGQRVTLRCSPRSGDLSVYWYQQSLDQGLQFLIQYYNGEERAKGNILERFSAQQFPDLHSELNLSSLELGDSALYFCASSLGGGGNGELFFGEGSRLTVL.

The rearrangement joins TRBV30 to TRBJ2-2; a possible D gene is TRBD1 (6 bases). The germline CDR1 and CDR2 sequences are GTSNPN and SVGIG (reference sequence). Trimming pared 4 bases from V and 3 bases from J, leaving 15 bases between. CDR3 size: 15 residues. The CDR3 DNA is TGTGCCTGGACAGGTGGCAGGGGTTACACCGGGGAGCTGTTTTTT. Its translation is CAWTGGRGYTGELFF.

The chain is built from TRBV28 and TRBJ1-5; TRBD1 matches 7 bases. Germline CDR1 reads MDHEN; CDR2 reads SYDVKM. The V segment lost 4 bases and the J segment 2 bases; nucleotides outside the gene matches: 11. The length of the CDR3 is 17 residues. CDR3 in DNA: TGTGCCAGCAGTTCCACCCGCAAAACAGGGGGCAATCAGCCCCAGCATTTT. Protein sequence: CASSSTRKTGGNQPQHF.

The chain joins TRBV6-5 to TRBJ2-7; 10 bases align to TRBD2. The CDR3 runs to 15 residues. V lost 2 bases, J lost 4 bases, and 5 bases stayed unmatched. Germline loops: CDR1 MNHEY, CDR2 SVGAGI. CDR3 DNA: TGTGCCAGCAGTTACGCGGCTAGCGGGAGATACGAGCAGTACGTC. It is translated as CASSYAASGRYEQYV.